Below, 18 T cell receptor beta chains from the same sample are listed, as sequenced in a study of graft-versus-host responses after intestinal transplantation. Using immunoSEQ multiplex PCR, the repertoire was profiled, and TCRdb retains in-frame clones only, with some absent. The sample has 85,000 to 130,000 clones; over 75% are singletons. These receptors have no known antigen. Source: unstimulated CD4+ T cells sorted from spleen or lymph node cells, taken before intestinal transplant. The source of these receptors is a human donor who received an intestinal transplant.

The J gene is TRBJ2-2, the V gene TRBV19, with TRBD1 as a possible D gene (6 bases). Germline V gene data show CDR1 as LNHDA and CDR2 as SQIVND (reference sequence). V was clipped by 7 bases and J by 0 bases, with 12 bases between them. The CDR3 covers 15 residues. Here the CDR3 DNA reads TGTGCCAGTATAGAGGGGACAACGAACACCGGGGAGCTGTTTTTT. Its protein is CASIEGTTNTGELFF.

This chain links TRBV6-4 with TRBJ1-2; D remains unclear. Per the germline V gene, CDR1 is MRHNA and CDR2 is SNTAGT. CDR3 length: 14 residues. V shed 0 bases and J shed 8 bases, with 13 bases lying between them. CDR3 in amino acids: CASSDSLGGRGYTF. CDR3 DNA: TGTGCCAGCAGTGACTCGTTAGGAGGGCGAGGCTACACCTTC.

The chain is built from TRBV6-6 and TRBJ2-1; 11 bases are shared with TRBD1. The germline V gene encodes CDR1 MNHNY and CDR2 SVGAGI (reference sequence). J gave up 6 bases and V 0 bases, and 1 base lay outside the gene matches. CDR3 size: 15 residues. The CDR3 region has the DNA TGTGCCAGCAGTTACTCTGGACAGGGGGCCAATGAGCAGTTCTTC. Its protein product is CASSYSGQGANEQFF.

V is TRBV5-1 and J is TRBJ2-2; D gene ambiguous. CDR1 is SGHRS and CDR2 is YFSETQ in the germline V gene. The CDR3 runs 14 residues. V lost 1 base and J 8 bases, leaving 12 bases between the germline ends. CDR3 coding DNA: TGCGCCAGCAGCTTGAGAACGGATGAGGGGGAGCTGTTTTTT. It specifies CASSLRTDEGELFF.

The genes are TRBV2 and TRBJ2-1; D remains ambiguous. V was clipped by 4 bases and J by 8 bases, with 15 bases between them. Per germline, CDR1 SNHLY and CDR2 FYNNEI. The CDR3 loop spans 14 amino acids. Written as DNA, the CDR3 is TGTGCCAGCAGTGTTCTGCCCTCGAACGATGAGCAGTTCTTC. Translated: CASSVLPSNDEQFF.

This chain joins TRBV7-2 and TRBJ2-1; TRBD1 aligns across 8 bases. V was pared by 1 base and J by 0 bases, with 8 bases of the junction left unmatched. The V gene's germline CDR1 is SGHTA and CDR2 FQGNSA. CDR3 length: 18 amino acids. CDR3 sequence (DNA): TGTGCCAGCAGCTTAGTTGGCGCGACAGGGGACTCCTACAATGAGCAGTTCTTC. This translates into CASSLVGATGDSYNEQFF. Drawing the rest from reference TRBV7-2 and TRBJ2-1, the complete variable domain is GAGVSQSPSNKVTEKGKDVELRCDPISGHTALYWYRQSLGQGLEFLIYFQGNSAPDKSGLPSDRFSAERTGGSVSTLTIQRTQQEDSAVYLCASSLVGATGDSYNEQFFGPGTRLTVL.

The chain uses TRBV7-2 and TRBJ1-2; no definite D call. Germline CDR1 and CDR2: SGHTA and FQGNSA. V lost 1 base and J 4 bases, leaving 10 bases between the germline ends. The CDR3 covers 14 residues. The CDR3 region is CASSLVSQGYGYTF. As DNA, the CDR3 is TGTGCCAGCAGCTTAGTCTCACAAGGCTATGGCTACACCTTC.

The chain employs TRBV6-1 and TRBJ2-3; no clear D gene. This CDR3 contains 16 residues. Trimming cost V 2 bases and J 2 bases, with 14 bases left between them. CDR1 and CDR2 from the germline V gene are MNHNS and SASEGT. Here the CDR3 DNA reads TGTGCCAGCAGTGAAAGGTCACCTCGGCCCACAGATACGCAGTATTTT. Amino acids: CASSERSPRPTDTQYF.

V is TRBV5-1 and J is TRBJ2-6; D is uncertain. CDR3 size: 15 residues. Looked up from germline, CDR1 is SGHRS and CDR2 is YFSETQ. The V end was cut by 4 bases, the J end by 1 base, with 9 bases between. The CDR3: CASSPHKSGANVLTF. Written as DNA, the CDR3 is TGCGCCAGCAGCCCCCACAAGTCTGGGGCCAACGTCCTGACTTTC.

This clone was observed once. The rearrangement joins TRBV9 to TRBJ2-3; 10 bases match TRBD2. CDR1 is SGDLS and CDR2 is YYNGEE in the germline V gene. With V trimmed by 0 bases and J by 2 bases, 3 bases remained unmatched. The length of the CDR3 is 16 residues. The CDR3 sequence is CASSVAGTSATDTQYF. CDR3 nucleotides: TGTGCCAGCAGCGTAGCTGGGACTAGCGCCACAGATACGCAGTATTTT.

The chain uses TRBV6-6 and TRBJ2-3, with D uncertain. The CDR3 runs to 10 residues. V dropped 7 bases and J dropped 5 bases, with 4 bases sitting between them. Per the germline V gene, CDR1 is MNHNY and CDR2 is SVGAGI (reference sequence). DNA for the CDR3: TGTGCCAGCAAGGGAGATACGCAGTATTTT. This translates into CASKGDTQYF.

The V gene is TRBV6-6, the J gene TRBJ1-2; no clear D. The V end was cut by 4 bases, the J end by 6 bases, with 9 bases between. This CDR3 region has 12 residues. In germline, CDR1 is MNHNY, CDR2 SVGAGI (reference sequence). The CDR3 is CASSLTPDGYTF. The CDR3 region has the DNA TGTGCCAGCAGTTTAACTCCCGATGGCTACACCTTC.

The chain carries TRBV7-6 and TRBJ2-7, with 8 positions matching TRBD1. Germline V gene data show CDR1 as SGHVS and CDR2 as FNYEAQ. J gave up 6 bases and V 1 base, and 8 bases lay outside the gene matches. The CDR3 has 15 amino acids. The CDR3 DNA is TGTGCCAGCAGCTTAGGCCGGGACAGGCAGTTCGAGCAGTACTTC. Protein: CASSLGRDRQFEQYF.

This clone was observed a few times. J is TRBJ1-6 and V is TRBV6-5; 8 positions agree with TRBD1. The CDR3 length is 12 residues. In germline, CDR1 is MNHEY, CDR2 SVGAGI. The ends lost 7 bases at V and 9 bases at J; junction bases unmatched: 2. The DNA for the CDR3 is TGTGCCAGCACAGGACAGGGTTCACCCCTCCACTTT. Its protein product is CASTGQGSPLHF.

The chain couples TRBV5-1 to TRBJ2-7; 13 nucleotides agree with TRBD2. This CDR3 spans 18 amino acids. The germline V gene has CDR1 SGHRS and CDR2 YFSETQ. Trimming at V came to 0 bases and at J to 4 bases, leaving 10 bases not matched to a gene. The CDR3 is CASSLVAWTSGSRYEQYF. Here the CDR3 DNA reads TGCGCCAGCAGCTTGGTTGCGTGGACTAGCGGGAGTAGGTACGAGCAGTACTTC.

This clone was seen a few times. The V call is TRBV19, the J call TRBJ1-5; the D gene is possibly TRBD1 (6 bases). The germline gives CDR1 LNHDA, CDR2 SQIVND (reference sequence). Trimming removed 8 bases from V and 3 bases from J, with 11 bases in between. The length of the CDR3 is 13 residues. The CDR3 bases are TGTGCCAGTTCGTACAGGGCCAATCAGCCCCAGCATTTT. This encodes CASSYRANQPQHF.

The chain combines TRBV23-1 with TRBJ1-1; TRBD1 might be the D (6 bases). TRBV23-1 is an open reading frame, and its role is uncertain. The CDR3 length is 14 residues. V was cut by 3 bases and J by 4 bases, with 12 bases left in between. The DNA of the CDR3 is TGCGCCAGCAGTCAGATCGGGGGGCTCACTGAAGCTTTCTTT. It is translated as CASSQIGGLTEAFF.

The chain is built from TRBV2 and TRBJ2-5; unclear D gene. The germline V gene encodes CDR1 SNHLY and CDR2 FYNNEI. The V and J ends lost 2 bases and 5 bases respectively, with 12 bases between them. The CDR3 is made up of 14 amino acids. DNA of the CDR3: TGTGCCAGCAGTGAATTGGAGTTAAGGGAGACCCAGTACTTC. It specifies CASSELELRETQYF.